The TCR beta chain under discussion was sequenced for a study of T cell repertoires in cytomegalovirus infection. Study-level points and caveats: Cumulated frequencies of public TCR beta families served to identify carriers of CMV plus the relevant HLA.

MiXCR, run by TCRdb on the reads, gives a single entry per CDR3 protein. The sample contains around 530,000 distinct CDR3 sequences, around 27% of which appear only once. Trimming pared 4 bases from V and 0 bases from J, leaving 20 bases between. Germline V lookup: CDR1 SGHAT, CDR2 FQNNGV. The CDR3 is 18 residues long. Comments on this clonotype: Its antigen remains unknown.

The J gene is TRBJ2-3, the V gene TRBV11-2; D uncertain. The sequenced sample consisted of PBMCs. The sequence came from a human donor in good health (CMV status not recorded). Some clones in this sample may be carry-over from other donors' samples. CDR3 coding DNA: TGTGCCAGCAGCTCACCCTACGGAAGGCGGAGTAGCACAGATACGCAGTATTTT. Translated, it gives CASSSPYGRRSSTDTQYF.